This TCR beta chain is from a study of control samples from healthy donors and cancer patients. Repertoires were generated with immunoSEQ multiplex PCR, while TCRdb's copy carries only in-frame clones and drops some. This sample has fewer than 200,000 clones, with 85% to 90% found just once. Germline CDR1 reads MDHEN; CDR2 reads SYDVKM. This CDR3 has 11 amino acids. V lost 6 bases and J lost 7, with 10 bases in between. The V and J genes are TRBV28 and TRBJ2-7; D is undetermined. This TCR came from a woman between 50 and 59 years old in good health. Specimen: blood. The CDR3 DNA is TGTGCCAGCAGCTCGGCTTATGAGCAGTACTTC. The encoded protein is CASSSAYEQYF.